This T cell receptor beta chain was sequenced for a study of blood T cell repertoires in COVID-19. The overall study: Samples representing acute and convalescent COVID-19 were sourced from the United States, Italy and Spain. PBMCs, B-cell-depleted T cells, or T cells provided the cDNA or gDNA that made up the material.

V was clipped by 3 bases and J by 1 base; unmatched bases: 4. Looked up from germline, CDR1 is LNHDA and CDR2 is SQIVND (reference sequence). The CDR3 is 15 residues long. Assay: immunoSEQ multiplex PCR; the TCRdb copy retains only in-frame clones and omits some. This table holds tens of thousands of clones, 75% to 95% found once. What was sequenced was peripheral blood. The source is a man between 65 and 79 years old with acute or convalescent COVID-19. The rearrangement links TRBV19 to TRBJ1-2, with TRBD1 matching over 8 bases. CDR3 residues: CASSIRGQVNYGYTF. As DNA, the CDR3 is TGTGCCAGTAGTATTAGGGGACAGGTTAACTATGGCTACACCTTC.